This passage covers 8 T cell receptor beta chains from one sample sequenced in a study of T cell responses to AZD1222 COVID-19 vaccine. Assay used: immunoSEQ multiplex PCR; TCRdb lists only in-frame clones, some missing. The table records 77,000 or so clones, around 89% of them present only once. Sample: peripheral blood, taken on day 0 of AZD1222 vaccination. These receptors were taken from an adult in good health.

This clone was seen just once. The rearrangement links TRBV6-5 to TRBJ1-6; the D gene is possibly TRBD1 (6 bases). V was clipped by 10 bases and J by 10 bases, with 17 bases between them. Germline CDR1 reads MNHEY; CDR2 reads SVGAGI. The CDR3 spans 13 residues. CDR3 protein: CATTTSGTSPLHF. The CDR3 DNA follows: TGTGCCACCACCACGTCAGGGACATCACCCCTCCACTTT.

V gene TRBV7-2 combines with J gene TRBJ2-2; unclear D gene. This CDR3 spans 16 amino acids. V was cut by 5 bases and J by 4 bases, with 17 bases left in between. The germline V gene has CDR1 SGHTA and CDR2 FQGNSA. CDR3 bases: TGTGCCAGCAGCCTGAAACCACAACCTACCACCGGGGAGCTGTTTTTT. It specifies CASSLKPQPTTGELFF.

This sequence joins TRBV7-8 and TRBJ2-2, with TRBD2 as a possible D gene (5 bases). The germline V and J ends were trimmed by 4 bases and 5 bases, with 11 bases remaining between them. The germline gives CDR1 SGHVS, CDR2 FQNEAQ. This CDR3 is 14 amino acids long. CDR3 sequence (DNA): TGTGCCAGCAGCTACATCGGAGGTACCGGGGAGCTGTTTTTT. It encodes CASSYIGGTGELFF.

The gene calls are TRBV11-2 and TRBJ2-7, with TRBD2 matching over 9 bases. Germline assignment: CDR1 SGHAT and CDR2 FQNNGV. The CDR3 spans 17 residues. Trimming removed 5 bases from V and 3 bases from J; junction bases left unmatched: 14. The CDR3 region is CASSPYLTSGRLYEQYF. CDR3 bases: TGTGCCAGCAGCCCTTACCTAACTAGCGGGCGACTCTACGAGCAGTACTTC.

The J gene is TRBJ1-2, the V gene TRBV7-9; no reliable D call. Per germline, CDR1 SEHNR and CDR2 FQNEAQ (reference sequence). CDR3 size: 15 residues. With 6 bases removed from V and 5 bases from J, the gap between germline ends came to 19 bases. The CDR3 reads CASSEVYDPSYGYTF. CDR3 DNA sequence: TGTGCCAGCAGTGAAGTCTATGATCCGTCTTATGGCTACACCTTC.

V is TRBV2 and J is TRBJ2-5, with 12 bases matching TRBD2. The V gene end was trimmed by 2 bases and the J gene end by 4 bases; junction bases not matched to a gene: 8. Per germline, CDR1 SNHLY and CDR2 FYNNEI. This CDR3 is built from 17 residues. The CDR3 coding sequence is TGTGCCAGCAGTGAACTAGCGGGGGGGCGGTTGGGAGAGACCCAGTACTTC. Translated, it gives CASSELAGGRLGETQYF.

The V gene is TRBV5-4, the J gene TRBJ2-1; D could derive from TRBD1 or TRBD2 (6 bases each). The CDR3 is 16 residues long. Trimming cost V 0 bases and J 4 bases, with 14 bases left between them. Germline CDR1 SGHNT, CDR2 YYREEE (reference sequence). The CDR3 sequence is CASSLVGGRGYNEQFF. CDR3 DNA sequence: TGTGCCAGCAGCTTGGTTGGGGGGCGCGGATACAATGAGCAGTTCTTC.

The V call is TRBV9, the J call TRBJ1-1, with D unclear. The CDR3 loop spans 15 amino acids. V gave up 2 bases and J gave up 4 bases, with 15 bases separating them. Looked up from germline, CDR1 is SGDLS and CDR2 is YYNGEE. The CDR3 sequence: CASSVSGGGGTEAFF. The CDR3 nucleotides are TGTGCCAGCAGCGTCAGCGGTGGCGGCGGCACTGAAGCTTTCTTT.